This entry is about one TCR beta chain. Original methodology: Amplification with reference gene primers provided the estimates of nucleated cell counts. Some clones are missing from TCRdb's copy, which holds only in-frame ones; the method was immunoSEQ multiplex PCR. From that table come the V and J calls and clone size; the DNA was used to work out D and trimming. The table has roughly 260,000 clones, 75% to 95% seen once; the top ten hold about 2.5%. This sample stems from a study of blood T cell repertoires in COVID-19. Study as a whole: There were acute and convalescent COVID-19 samples, and they came from the United States, Italy and Spain. The cDNA or gDNA used as material had been derived from T cells, B-cell-depleted T cells, or PBMCs.

CDR3 size: 17 residues. V lost 1 base, J lost 2 bases, and 16 bases lay in between. The V gene's germline CDR1 is SGHDT and CDR2 YYEEEE. A Seattle source enrolled patients during active infection and followed them longitudinally. V usage is TRBV5-6 and J usage is TRBJ1-3, with a tentative D call TRBD1 (6 bases). This clonotype was sampled from a person under 35 with COVID-19, enrolled during active disease. Material: peripheral blood. The CDR3 here is CASSLYVPGAPGNTIYF. In nucleotides, the CDR3 is TGTGCCAGCAGCTTGTATGTTCCAGGGGCTCCTGGAAACACCATATATTTT.